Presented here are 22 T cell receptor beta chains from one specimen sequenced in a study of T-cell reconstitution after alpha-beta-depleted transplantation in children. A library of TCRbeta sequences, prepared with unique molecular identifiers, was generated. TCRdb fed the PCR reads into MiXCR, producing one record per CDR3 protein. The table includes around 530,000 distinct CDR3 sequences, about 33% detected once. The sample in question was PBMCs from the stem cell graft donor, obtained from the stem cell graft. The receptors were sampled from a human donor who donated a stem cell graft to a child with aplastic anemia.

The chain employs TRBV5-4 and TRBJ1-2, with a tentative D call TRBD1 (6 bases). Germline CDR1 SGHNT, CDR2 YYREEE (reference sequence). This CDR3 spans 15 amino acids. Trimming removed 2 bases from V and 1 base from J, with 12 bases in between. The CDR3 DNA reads TGTGCCAGCAGCTTTGAGACAGGCCTTAACTATGGCTACACCTTC. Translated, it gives CASSFETGLNYGYTF. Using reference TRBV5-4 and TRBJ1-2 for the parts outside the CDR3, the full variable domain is ETGVTQSPTHLIKTRGQQVTLRCSSQSGHNTVSWYQQALGQGPQFIFQYYREEENGRGNFPPRFSGLQFPNYSSELNVNALELDDSALYLCASSFETGLNYGYTFGSGTRLTVV.

For the CDR3, the DNA is TGTGCCAGCAGGGCGCAGGGGGGAGGCACTGAAGCTTTCTTT. Protein: CASRAQGGGTEAFF. The rearrangement links TRBV12-3 or TRBV12-4 to TRBJ1-1, with TRBD1 identical over 7 bases. Trimming at V came to 6 bases and at J to 4 bases, leaving 8 bases not matched to a gene. The CDR3 contains 14 residues.

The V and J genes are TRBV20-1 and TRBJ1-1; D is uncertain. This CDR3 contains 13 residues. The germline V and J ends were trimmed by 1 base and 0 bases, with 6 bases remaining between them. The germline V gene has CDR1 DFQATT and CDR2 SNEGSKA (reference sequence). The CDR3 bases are TGCAGTGCTAGAGCACAAATGAACACTGAAGCTTTCTTT. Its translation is CSARAQMNTEAFF.

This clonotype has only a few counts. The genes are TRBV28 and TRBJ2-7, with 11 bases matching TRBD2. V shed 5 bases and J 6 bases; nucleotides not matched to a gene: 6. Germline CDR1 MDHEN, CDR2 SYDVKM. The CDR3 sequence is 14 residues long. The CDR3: CASSAGTSGLEQYF. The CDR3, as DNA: TGTGCCAGCAGTGCCGGGACTAGCGGTCTCGAGCAGTACTTC.

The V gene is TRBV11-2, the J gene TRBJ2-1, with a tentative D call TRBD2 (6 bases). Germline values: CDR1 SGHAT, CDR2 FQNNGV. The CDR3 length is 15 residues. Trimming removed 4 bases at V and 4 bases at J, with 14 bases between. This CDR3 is CASSSTSYPYNEQFF. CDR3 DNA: TGTGCCAGCAGCTCGACTAGTTATCCTTACAATGAGCAGTTCTTC.

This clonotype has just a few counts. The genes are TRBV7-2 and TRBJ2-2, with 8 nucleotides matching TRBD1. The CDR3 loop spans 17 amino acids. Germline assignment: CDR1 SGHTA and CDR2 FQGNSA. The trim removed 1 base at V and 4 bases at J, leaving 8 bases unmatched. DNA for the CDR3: TGTGCCAGCAGCTTAGGGACAGGGACAGAGTCCACCGGGGAGCTGTTTTTT. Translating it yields CASSLGTGTESTGELFF.

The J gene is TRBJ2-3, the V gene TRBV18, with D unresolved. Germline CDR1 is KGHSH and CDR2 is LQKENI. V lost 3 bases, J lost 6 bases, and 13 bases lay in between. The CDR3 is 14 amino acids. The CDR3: CASSPVMVSDTQYF. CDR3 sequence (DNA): TGTGCCAGCTCACCCGTCATGGTCTCTGATACGCAGTATTTT. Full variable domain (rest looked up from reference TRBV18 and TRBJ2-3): NAGVMQNPRHLVRRRGQEARLRCSPMKGHSHVYWYRQLPEEGLKFMVYLQKENIIDESGMPKERFSAEFPKEGPSILRIQQVVRGDSAAYFCASSPVMVSDTQYFGPGTRLTVL.

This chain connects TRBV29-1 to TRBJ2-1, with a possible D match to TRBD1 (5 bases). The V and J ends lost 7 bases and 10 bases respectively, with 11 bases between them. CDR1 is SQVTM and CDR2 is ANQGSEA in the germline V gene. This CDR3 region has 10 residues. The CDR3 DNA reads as TGCAGCGCCAGGGATTTGGAGCAGTTCTTC. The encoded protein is CSARDLEQFF.

CDR3 bases: TGTGCCAGCAGCTTTGGTACTAGCGGGAGGGGTGGTGAGCAGTTCTTC. Amino acid sequence: CASSFGTSGRGGEQFF. The chain combines TRBV5-4 with TRBJ2-1; 13 positions agree with TRBD2. The CDR3 covers 16 residues. V was clipped by 2 bases and J by 9 bases; unmatched bases: 8. Germline CDR1 is SGHNT and CDR2 is YYREEE (reference sequence). Full variable domain (remainder filled in from reference TRBV5-4 and TRBJ2-1): ETGVTQSPTHLIKTRGQQVTLRCSSQSGHNTVSWYQQALGQGPQFIFQYYREEENGRGNFPPRFSGLQFPNYSSELNVNALELDDSALYLCASSFGTSGRGGEQFFGPGTRLTVL.

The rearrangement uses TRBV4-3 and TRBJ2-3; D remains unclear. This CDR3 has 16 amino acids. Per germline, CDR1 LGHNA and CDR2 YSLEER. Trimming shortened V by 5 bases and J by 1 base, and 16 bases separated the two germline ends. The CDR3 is CASSTEVGVGTDTQYF. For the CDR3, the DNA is TGCGCCAGCAGCACAGAAGTGGGCGTGGGCACAGATACGCAGTATTTT.

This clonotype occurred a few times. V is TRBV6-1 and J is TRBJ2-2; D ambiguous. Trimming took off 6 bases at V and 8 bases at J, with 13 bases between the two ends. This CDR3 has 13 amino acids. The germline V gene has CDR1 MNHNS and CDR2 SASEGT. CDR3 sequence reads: CASSQTKRGELFF. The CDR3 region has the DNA TGTGCCAGCAGCCAAACGAAGAGAGGGGAGCTGTTTTTT.

The CDR3 region is CASSRELIRREVPTYNEQFF. The CDR3 region has the DNA TGCGCCAGCAGCCGAGAACTTATTAGGCGGGAGGTCCCCACCTACAATGAGCAGTTCTTC. The J gene is TRBJ2-1, the V gene TRBV4-3, with TRBD2 identical over 8 bases. The germline gives CDR1 LGHNA, CDR2 YSLEER. CDR3 size: 20 residues. Trimming at V came to 4 bases and at J to 2 bases, leaving 19 bases not matched to a gene.

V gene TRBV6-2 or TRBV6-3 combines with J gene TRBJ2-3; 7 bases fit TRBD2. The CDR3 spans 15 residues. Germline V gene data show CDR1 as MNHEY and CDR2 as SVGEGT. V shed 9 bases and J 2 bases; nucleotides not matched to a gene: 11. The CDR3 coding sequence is TGTGCCAGTCACGGGCTAGCGGACCTCACAGATACGCAGTATTTT. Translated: CASHGLADLTDTQYF.

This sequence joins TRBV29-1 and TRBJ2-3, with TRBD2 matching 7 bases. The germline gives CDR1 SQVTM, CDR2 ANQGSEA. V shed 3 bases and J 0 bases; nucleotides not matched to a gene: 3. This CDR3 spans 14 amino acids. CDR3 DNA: TGCAGCGTTGATCTAGCGGACAGCACAGATACGCAGTATTTT. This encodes CSVDLADSTDTQYF.

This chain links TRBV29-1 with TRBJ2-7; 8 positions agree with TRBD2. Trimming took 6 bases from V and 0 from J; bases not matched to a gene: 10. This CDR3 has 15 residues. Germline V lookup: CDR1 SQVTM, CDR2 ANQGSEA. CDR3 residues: CSVAPGGFNSYEQYV. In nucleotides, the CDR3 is TGCAGCGTAGCTCCGGGGGGGTTTAACTCCTACGAGCAGTACGTC.

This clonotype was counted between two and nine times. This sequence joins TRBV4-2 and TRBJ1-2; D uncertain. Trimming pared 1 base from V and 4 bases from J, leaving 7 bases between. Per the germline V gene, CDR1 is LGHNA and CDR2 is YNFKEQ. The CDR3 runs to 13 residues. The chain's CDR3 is CASSQAGAYGYTF. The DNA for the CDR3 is TGTGCCAGCAGCCAAGCAGGAGCCTATGGCTACACCTTC.

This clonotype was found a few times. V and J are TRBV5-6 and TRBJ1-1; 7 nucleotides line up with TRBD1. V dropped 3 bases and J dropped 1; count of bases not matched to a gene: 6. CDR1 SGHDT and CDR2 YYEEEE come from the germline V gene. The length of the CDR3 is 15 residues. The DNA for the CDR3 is TGTGCCAGCAGCTCTCCGGGACAGCAGAACACTGAAGCTTTCTTT. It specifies CASSSPGQQNTEAFF.

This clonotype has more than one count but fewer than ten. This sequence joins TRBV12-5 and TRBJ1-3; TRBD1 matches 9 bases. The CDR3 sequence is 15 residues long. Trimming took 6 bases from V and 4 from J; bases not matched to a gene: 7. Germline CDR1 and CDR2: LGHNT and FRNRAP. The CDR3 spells CASGDIGQGGNTIYF. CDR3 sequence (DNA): TGTGCTAGTGGGGATATCGGACAGGGGGGAAACACCATATATTTT.

The CDR3 DNA sequence: TGTGCCAGCAGTCGGACAGGGGATAATGAAAAACTGTTTTTT. Amino acid sequence: CASSRTGDNEKLFF. V and J are TRBV12-3 or TRBV12-4 and TRBJ1-4, with TRBD1 matching 9 bases. The CDR3 contains 14 residues. The J segment lost 4 bases and the V segment lost 5 bases, leaving 2 bases of the junction unmatched.

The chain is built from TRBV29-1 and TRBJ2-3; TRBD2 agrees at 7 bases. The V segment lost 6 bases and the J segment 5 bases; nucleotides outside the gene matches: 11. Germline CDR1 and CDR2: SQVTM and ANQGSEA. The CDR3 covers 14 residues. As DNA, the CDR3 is TGCAGCGTCCGAGAAGGGAGGGCCGTAGATACGCAGTATTTT. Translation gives CSVREGRAVDTQYF.

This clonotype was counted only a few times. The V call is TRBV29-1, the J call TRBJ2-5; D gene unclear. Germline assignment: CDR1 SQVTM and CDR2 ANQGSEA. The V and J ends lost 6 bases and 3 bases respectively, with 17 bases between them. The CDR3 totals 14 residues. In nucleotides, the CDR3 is TGCAGCGTCACCACCTTTGCGGAGAAAGAGACCCAGTACTTC. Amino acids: CSVTTFAEKETQYF.

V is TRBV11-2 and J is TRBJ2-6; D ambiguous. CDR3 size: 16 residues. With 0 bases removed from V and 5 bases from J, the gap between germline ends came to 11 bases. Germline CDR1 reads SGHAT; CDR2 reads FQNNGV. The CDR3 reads CASSLDGSGWANVLTF. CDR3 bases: TGTGCCAGCAGCTTAGATGGCTCCGGCTGGGCCAACGTCCTGACTTTC.